This T cell receptor beta chain emerged from a study of blood T cells in healthy people across ages. The study's findings and limits: With age, beta diversity per million T cells declined roughly linearly, significantly by about 40. Using unsorted PBMCs precluded a conclusive naive versus antigen-experienced comparison.

It was with a sample-barcoded 5' primer and a J-beta primer mix that a second PCR of roughly 7 to 12 cycles was run. TCRdb used MiXCR to reprocess the 5' RACE reads, holding one entry per CDR3 protein. This sample carries about 1.6 million distinct CDR3 sequences, around 35% of them seen once, and the ten largest clones take approximately 10%. Note on this clonotype: Antigen specificity is unknown.

The germline V gene encodes CDR1 SGHTA and CDR2 FQGNSA. The CDR3 loop spans 13 amino acids. Deletions cut 3 bases from V and 5 bases from J, with 11 bases between. This receptor was identified in a woman aged 25 to 39 in good health. The sequenced sample was blood. The chain uses TRBV7-2 and TRBJ2-7, with D unresolved. As DNA, the CDR3 is TGTGCCAGCAGCTTCCGACACCCGCACGAGCAGTACTTC. It encodes CASSFRHPHEQYF.